The text below deals with one T cell receptor beta chain. Using immunoSEQ multiplex PCR, the repertoire was profiled, and TCRdb retains in-frame clones only, with some absent. The table records about 140,000 clones, nearly 80% of them present only once. The data stem from a study of blood T cell repertoires in COVID-19. The junction had 16 bases not matched to a gene; V was cut back by 1 base and J by 4 bases. Germline CDR1 reads SGHRS; CDR2 reads YFSETQ. The CDR3 spans 19 residues. The sample comprised PBMCs or T cells enriched from blood (not recorded which). This sequence was found in a woman between 45 and 65 years old who had recovered from COVID-19. The chain joins TRBV5-1 to TRBJ2-1; TRBD2 aligns across 8 bases. The CDR3 here is CASSLLSSGLDSVYNEQFF. The CDR3 nucleotides read TGCGCCAGCAGCTTGTTGTCTAGCGGGTTAGACTCCGTTTACAATGAGCAGTTCTTC.